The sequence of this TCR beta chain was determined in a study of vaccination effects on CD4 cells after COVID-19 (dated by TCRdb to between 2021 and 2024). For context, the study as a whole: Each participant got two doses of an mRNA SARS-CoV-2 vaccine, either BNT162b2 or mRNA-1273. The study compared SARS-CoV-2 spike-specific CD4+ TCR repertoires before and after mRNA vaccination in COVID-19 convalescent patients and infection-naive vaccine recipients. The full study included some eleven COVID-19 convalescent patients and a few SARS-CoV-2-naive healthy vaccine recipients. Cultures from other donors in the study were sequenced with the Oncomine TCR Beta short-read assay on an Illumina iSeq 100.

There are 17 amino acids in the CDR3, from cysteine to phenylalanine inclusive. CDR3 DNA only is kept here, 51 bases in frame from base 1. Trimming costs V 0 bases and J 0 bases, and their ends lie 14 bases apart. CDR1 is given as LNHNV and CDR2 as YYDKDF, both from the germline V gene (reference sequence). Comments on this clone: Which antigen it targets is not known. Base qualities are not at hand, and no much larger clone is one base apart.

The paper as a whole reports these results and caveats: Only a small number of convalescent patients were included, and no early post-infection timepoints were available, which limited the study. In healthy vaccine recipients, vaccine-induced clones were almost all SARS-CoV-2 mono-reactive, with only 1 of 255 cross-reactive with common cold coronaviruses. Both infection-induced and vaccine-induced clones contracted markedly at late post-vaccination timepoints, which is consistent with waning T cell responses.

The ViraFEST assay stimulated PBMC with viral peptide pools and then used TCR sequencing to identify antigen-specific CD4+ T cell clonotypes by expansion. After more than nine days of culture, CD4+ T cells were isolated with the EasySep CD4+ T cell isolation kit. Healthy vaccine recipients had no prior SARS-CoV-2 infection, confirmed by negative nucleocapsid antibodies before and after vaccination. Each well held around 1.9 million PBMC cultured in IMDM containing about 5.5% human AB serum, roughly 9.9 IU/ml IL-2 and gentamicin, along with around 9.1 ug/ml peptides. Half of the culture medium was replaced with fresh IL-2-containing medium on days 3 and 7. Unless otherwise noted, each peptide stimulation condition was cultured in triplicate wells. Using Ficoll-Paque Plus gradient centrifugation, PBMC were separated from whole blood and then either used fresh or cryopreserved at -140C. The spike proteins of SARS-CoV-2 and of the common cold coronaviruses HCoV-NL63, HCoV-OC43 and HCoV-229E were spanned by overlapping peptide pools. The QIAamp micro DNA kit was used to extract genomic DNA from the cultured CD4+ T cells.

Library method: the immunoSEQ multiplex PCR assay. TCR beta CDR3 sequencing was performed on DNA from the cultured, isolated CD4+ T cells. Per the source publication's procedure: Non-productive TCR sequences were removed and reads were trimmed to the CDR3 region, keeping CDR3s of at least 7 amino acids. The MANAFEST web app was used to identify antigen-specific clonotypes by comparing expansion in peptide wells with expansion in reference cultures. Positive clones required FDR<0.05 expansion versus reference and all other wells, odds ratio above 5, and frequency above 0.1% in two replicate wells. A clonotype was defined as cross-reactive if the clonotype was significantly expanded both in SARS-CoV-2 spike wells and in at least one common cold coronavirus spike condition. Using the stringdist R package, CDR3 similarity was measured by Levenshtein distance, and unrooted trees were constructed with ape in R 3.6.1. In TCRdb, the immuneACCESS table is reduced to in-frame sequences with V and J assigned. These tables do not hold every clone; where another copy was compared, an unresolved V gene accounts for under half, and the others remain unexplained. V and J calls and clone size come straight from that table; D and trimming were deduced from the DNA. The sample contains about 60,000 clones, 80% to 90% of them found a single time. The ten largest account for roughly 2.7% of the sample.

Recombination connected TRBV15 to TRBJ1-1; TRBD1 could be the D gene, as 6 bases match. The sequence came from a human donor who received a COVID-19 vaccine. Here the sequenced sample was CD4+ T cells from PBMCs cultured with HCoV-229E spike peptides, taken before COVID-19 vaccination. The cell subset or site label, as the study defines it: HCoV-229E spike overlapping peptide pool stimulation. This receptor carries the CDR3 CATSREPGQRVNTEAFF. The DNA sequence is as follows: TGTGCCACCAGCAGAGAGCCGGGACAACGGGTGAACACTGAAGCTTTCTTT.